These T cell receptor beta chains were read from a single sample in a study of control samples from healthy donors and cancer patients. Sequencing was performed with immunoSEQ multiplex PCR; in TCRdb, only in-frame clones are kept and a portion is missing. The sample includes about 180,000 clones, around 94% seen only once; the top ten take 1.1% to 1.5%. The source material was blood. These receptors all come from a man aged 30 to 39 in good health. Both conserved end residues are part of each CDR3. A D gene is named only where the DNA matches it firmly. Clone sizes are given selectively: once, few, many, or a class where the clone is expanded.

d_gene,j_gene,v_gene,abundance,CDR3nt,CDR3aa
-,TRBJ1-2,TRBV12-3/TRBV12-4,once,TGTGCCAGCAGTTCGACAGTCCTCTATGGCTACACCTTC,CASSSTVLYGYTF
-,TRBJ2-7,TRBV6-5,-,TGTGCCAGCCATTTGGGGGGCGAGCAGTACTTC,CASHLGGEQYF
-,TRBJ2-2,TRBV3-1/TRBV3-2,-,TGTGCCAGCAGTCAACAGGGTAATGACGGGGAGCTGTTTTTT,CASSQQGNDGELFF
-,TRBJ1-1,TRBV7-2,-,TGTGCCAGCAGCTCGAGGTCCGGATCAGGGACTGAAGCTTTCTTT,CASSSRSGSGTEAFF
TRBD1,TRBJ1-1,TRBV5-1,-,TGCGCCAGCAGCATCGACAGGGCGGGAGGCACTGAAGCTTTCTTT,CASSIDRAGGTEAFF
-,TRBJ2-7,TRBV19,-,TGTGCCAGTAGTATCCTCCGGTTCCACGAGCAGTACTTC,CASSILRFHEQYF
-,TRBJ2-5,TRBV18,once,TGTGCCAGCTCACGGTGGGGAGAAGAGACCCAGTACTTC,CASSRWGEETQYF
-,TRBJ2-5,TRBV11-3,-,TGTGCCAGCAGCTTCAGGGGGGGACAAGAGACCCAGTACTTC,CASSFRGGQETQYF
-,TRBJ2-7,TRBV10-1,-,TGCGCCAGCAGTGAACGGACATCCAGGCAGTACTTC,CASSERTSRQYF
-,TRBJ2-1,TRBV19,-,TGTGCCAGTAGTACGGGACACTTCTTACAGCAGTTCTTC,CASSTGHFLQQFF
-,TRBJ1-6,TRBV6-5,-,TGTGCCAGCAGTTACTCGCCTTACACGTATAATTCACCCCTCCACTTT,CASSYSPYTYNSPLHF
TRBD1,TRBJ1-2,TRBV19,once,TGTGCCAGTACCCAGACAGGGGGGCGAGGTGGCTACACCTTC,CASTQTGGRGGYTF
-,TRBJ2-1,TRBV30,-,TGTGCCTGGAGTGTAGGGGCGGGGTGGAAATTCTTC,CAWSVGAGWKFF
TRBD2,TRBJ2-7,TRBV13,once,TGTGCCAGCAGCCCCCGGGAGGGCAGCTCCTACGAGCAGTACTTC,CASSPREGSSYEQYF
-,TRBJ2-5,TRBV5-1,-,TGCGCCAGCAGCTTGGTTCCAGGGGAAGAGACCCAGTACTTC,CASSLVPGEETQYF
-,TRBJ1-2,TRBV7-9,-,TGTGCCAGCAGCTTAGCGCTTTCCGGGGATGGCTACACCTTC,CASSLALSGDGYTF
-,TRBJ2-4,TRBV6-5,-,TGTGCCAGCAGGACCTCGGCCAAAAACATTCAGTACTTC,CASRTSAKNIQYF
-,TRBJ2-2,TRBV12-3/TRBV12-4,-,TGTGCCAGCCGGTCGCTCACCGGGGAGCTGTTTTTT,CASRSLTGELFF
TRBD1,TRBJ2-1,TRBV4-3,-,TGCGCCAGCAGCCAAGAGGGGACAGGGTACAATGAGCAGTTCTTC,CASSQEGTGYNEQFF
TRBD1,TRBJ1-6,TRBV28,few,TGTGCCACAGGGGGCATATATAATTCACCCCTCCACTTT,CATGGIYNSPLHF
-,TRBJ2-7,TRBV3-1/TRBV3-2,-,TGTGCCAGCAGCCCTCGGTCGGTAACCTACGAGCAGTACTTC,CASSPRSVTYEQYF
-,TRBJ2-7,TRBV6-6,-,TGTGCCAGACTTGGAGACGTGAGCTCCTACGAGCAGTACTTC,CARLGDVSSYEQYF
TRBD2,TRBJ2-2,TRBV4-1,-,TGCGCCAGCAGCCAAGATCCGCCCGCGGGGGGCCACACCGGGGAGCTGTTTTTT,CASSQDPPAGGHTGELFF
-,TRBJ2-2,TRBV21-1,-,TGTGCCAGCAGCGGGGGGGCTGGCGGGGAGCTGTTTTTT,CASSGGAGGELFF
-,TRBJ1-2,TRBV19,-,TGTGCCAGTAGTATCCCCACCTATGGCTACACCTTC,CASSIPTYGYTF
TRBD1,TRBJ1-2,TRBV19,once,TGTGCCAGTAGTCCGAATTCCGGACAGGGCCCTGGCTACACCTTC,CASSPNSGQGPGYTF
TRBD2,TRBJ2-7,TRBV4-1,-,TGCGCCAGCAGCAAGGGACTAGCGGGGCACTACGAGCAGTACTTC,CASSKGLAGHYEQYF
-,TRBJ2-7,TRBV6-5,-,TGTGCCAGCAGTTATTCCGGGACGGACTCCTACGAGCAGTACTTC,CASSYSGTDSYEQYF
-,TRBJ1-1,TRBV16,-,TGTGCCAGCAGCCAACCAACGCCGGGGTCGCCCGGTTACCGGAAAGCTTTCTTT,CASSQPTPGSPGYRKAFF
TRBD1,TRBJ1-2,TRBV6-5,-,TGTGCCACCGTCACAGGGGACCATAACTATGGCTACACCTTC,CATVTGDHNYGYTF
TRBD2,TRBJ2-1,TRBV5-6,-,TGTGCCAGCAGCTTGAGACCGGGACTAGCGGGGGGTCGCTACAATGAGCAGTTCTTC,CASSLRPGLAGGRYNEQFF
-,TRBJ1-4,TRBV6-5,-,TGTGCCAGCAGTTACTCGGCAGGGTTTAATGAAAAACTGTTTTTT,CASSYSAGFNEKLFF
-,TRBJ1-2,TRBV7-2,-,TGTGCCAGCAGCTTAGCTGGCACAATGGGAGAGTATGGCTACACCTTC,CASSLAGTMGEYGYTF
-,TRBJ1-1,TRBV18,-,TGTGCCAGCGGGGGGTCAGACTTCATGAACACTGAAGCTTTCTTT,CASGGSDFMNTEAFF
-,TRBJ1-1,TRBV7-9,-,TGTGCCAGCAGCCCCCTCTTGGGGTCGAACACTGAAGCTTTCTTT,CASSPLLGSNTEAFF
TRBD1,TRBJ1-1,TRBV7-9,-,TGTGCCAGCAGCTCCTACAGGGGGACGAACACTGAAGCTTTCTTT,CASSSYRGTNTEAFF
-,TRBJ1-1,TRBV19,-,TGTGCCAGTAGTCCCCAATTTCCGACAGCCAACACTGAAGCTTTCTTT,CASSPQFPTANTEAFF
-,TRBJ2-7,TRBV7-9,-,TGTGCCAGCAGCTTATCGGCGGACTCCTACGAGCAGTACTTC,CASSLSADSYEQYF
TRBD1,TRBJ1-2,TRBV6-5,-,TGTGCCAGCAGAAAGGGACAGGACCCCTATGGCTACACCTTC,CASRKGQDPYGYTF
TRBD1,TRBJ1-2,TRBV18,-,TGTGCCAGCTCACCTTGGGACAGGGCCTTCGAGGGCTACACCTTC,CASSPWDRAFEGYTF
-,TRBJ1-2,TRBV6-1,-,TGTGCCAGCAGTGAATTCACGGGGCCTCGAAATGGCTACACCTTC,CASSEFTGPRNGYTF
-,TRBJ1-2,TRBV5-1,-,TGCGCCAGCAGCTCCATTGACAGAGGCTATGGCTACACCTTC,CASSSIDRGYGYTF
TRBD2,TRBJ2-7,TRBV4-2,-,TGTGCCAGCAGCCAAGATGTCTTCCGCGGGAGGCCCCTCTACGAGCAGTACTTC,CASSQDVFRGRPLYEQYF
-,TRBJ1-6,TRBV30,-,TGTGCCTGGAGCGTTGGACAGTCCCGAAATTCACCCCTCCACTTT,CAWSVGQSRNSPLHF
TRBD2,TRBJ2-7,TRBV6-1,-,TGTGCCAGCAGTGAACCCAGCGGGGGTGCCTACGAGCAGTACTTC,CASSEPSGGAYEQYF
-,TRBJ1-2,TRBV18,-,TGTGCCAGCTCACCCCAAAACGACAGAGGATATGGCTACACCTTC,CASSPQNDRGYGYTF
-,TRBJ2-7,TRBV15,-,TGTGCCACCAGCGCAGGGGGAGGGGGCATCCCCTACGAGCAGTACTTC,CATSAGGGGIPYEQYF